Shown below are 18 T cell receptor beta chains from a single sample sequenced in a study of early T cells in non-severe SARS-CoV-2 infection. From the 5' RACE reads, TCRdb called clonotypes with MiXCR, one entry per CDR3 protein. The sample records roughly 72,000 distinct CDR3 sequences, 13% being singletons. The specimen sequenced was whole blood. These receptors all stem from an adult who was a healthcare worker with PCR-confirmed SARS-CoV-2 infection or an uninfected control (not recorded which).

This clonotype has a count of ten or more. CDR3 sequence reads: CASSMDLGWDSPLHF. The CDR3, as DNA: TGTGCCAGTAGTATGGACCTCGGCTGGGATTCACCCCTCCACTTT. The rearrangement joins TRBV19 to TRBJ1-6; D gene ambiguous. V lost 3 bases, J lost 8 bases, and 14 bases lay in between. Germline values: CDR1 LNHDA, CDR2 SQIVND (reference sequence). The CDR3 covers 15 residues.

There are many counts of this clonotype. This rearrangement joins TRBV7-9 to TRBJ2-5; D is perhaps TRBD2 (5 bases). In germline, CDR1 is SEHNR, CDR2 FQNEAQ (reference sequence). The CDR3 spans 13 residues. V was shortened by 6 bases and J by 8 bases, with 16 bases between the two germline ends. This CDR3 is CASRASGGYTQYF. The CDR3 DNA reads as TGTGCCAGCAGGGCGAGCGGAGGCTACACCCAGTACTTC.

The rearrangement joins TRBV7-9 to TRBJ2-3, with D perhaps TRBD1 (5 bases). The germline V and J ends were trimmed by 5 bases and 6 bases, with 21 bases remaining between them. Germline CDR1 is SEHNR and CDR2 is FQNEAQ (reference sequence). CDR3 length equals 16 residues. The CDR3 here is CASSPYARVLSDTQYF. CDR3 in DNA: TGTGCCAGCAGCCCCTACGCCAGGGTCCTATCGGATACGCAGTATTTT.

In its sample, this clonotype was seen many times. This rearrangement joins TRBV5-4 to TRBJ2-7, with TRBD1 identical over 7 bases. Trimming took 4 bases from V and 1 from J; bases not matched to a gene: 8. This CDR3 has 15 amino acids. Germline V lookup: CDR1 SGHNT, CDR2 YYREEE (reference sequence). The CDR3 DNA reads TGTGCCAGCAGCCAAGGGACAGCAATGTCCTACGAGCAGTACTTC. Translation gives CASSQGTAMSYEQYF.

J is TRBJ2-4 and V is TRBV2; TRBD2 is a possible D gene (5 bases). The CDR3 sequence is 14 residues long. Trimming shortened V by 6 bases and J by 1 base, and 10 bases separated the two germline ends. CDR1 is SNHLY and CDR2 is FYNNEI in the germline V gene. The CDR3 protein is CASREDRAKNIQYF. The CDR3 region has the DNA TGTGCCAGCAGGGAGGATCGGGCCAAAAACATTCAGTACTTC. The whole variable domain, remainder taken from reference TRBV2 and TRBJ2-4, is EPEVTQTPSHQVTQMGQEVILRCVPISNHLYFYWYRQILGQKVEFLVSFYNNEISEKSEIFDDQFSVERPDGSNFTLKIRSTKLEDSAMYFCASREDRAKNIQYFGAGTRLSVL.

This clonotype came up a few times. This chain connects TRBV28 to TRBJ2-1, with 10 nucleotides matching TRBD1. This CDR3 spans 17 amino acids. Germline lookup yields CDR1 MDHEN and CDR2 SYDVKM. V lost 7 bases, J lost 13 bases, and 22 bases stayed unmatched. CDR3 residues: CASTDRGFRDYQRDQFF. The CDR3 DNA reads TGTGCCAGCACGGACAGGGGGTTTCGGGATTACCAGCGGGACCAGTTCTTC. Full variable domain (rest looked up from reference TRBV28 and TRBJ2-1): DVKVTQSSRYLVKRTGEKVFLECVQDMDHENMFWYRQDPGLGLRLIYFSYDVKMKEKGDIPEGYSVSREKKERFSLILESASTNQTSMYLCASTDRGFRDYQRDQFFGPGTRLTVL.

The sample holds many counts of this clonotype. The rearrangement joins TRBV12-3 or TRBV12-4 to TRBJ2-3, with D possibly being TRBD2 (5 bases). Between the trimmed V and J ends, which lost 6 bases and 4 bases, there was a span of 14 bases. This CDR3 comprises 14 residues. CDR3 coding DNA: TGTGCCAGCAGCCTTAGCGTGGGTGCAGATACGCAGTATTTT. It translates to CASSLSVGADTQYF.

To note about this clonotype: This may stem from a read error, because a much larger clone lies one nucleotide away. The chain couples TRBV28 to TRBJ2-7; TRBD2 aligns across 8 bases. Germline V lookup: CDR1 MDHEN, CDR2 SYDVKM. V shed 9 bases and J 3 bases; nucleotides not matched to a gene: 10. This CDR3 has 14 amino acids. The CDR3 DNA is TGTGCCAGAAGTAAGCGCGGGGGGCTCTACGAGCAGTACTTC. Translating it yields CARSKRGGLYEQYF.

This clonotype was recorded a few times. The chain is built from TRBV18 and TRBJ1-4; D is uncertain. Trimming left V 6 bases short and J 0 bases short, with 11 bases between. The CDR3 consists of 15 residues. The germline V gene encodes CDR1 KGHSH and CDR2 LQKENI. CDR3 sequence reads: CASSTGGATNEKLFF. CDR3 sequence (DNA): TGTGCCAGCTCCACCGGCGGTGCAACTAATGAAAAACTGTTTTTT. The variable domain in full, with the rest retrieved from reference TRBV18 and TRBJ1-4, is NAGVMQNPRHLVRRRGQEARLRCSPMKGHSHVYWYRQLPEEGLKFMVYLQKENIIDESGMPKERFSAEFPKEGPSILRIQQVVRGDSAAYFCASSTGGATNEKLFFGSGTQLSVL.

The CDR3 DNA reads as TGTGCCAGCAGTTACCTGGCAGCCTCCTACGAGCAGTACTTC. This translates into CASSYLAASYEQYF. The J gene is TRBJ2-7, the V gene TRBV6-2 or TRBV6-3, with unresolved D. Germline values: CDR1 MNHEY, CDR2 SVGEGT. Deletions cut 2 bases from V and 0 bases from J, with 8 bases between. This CDR3 is built from 14 residues.

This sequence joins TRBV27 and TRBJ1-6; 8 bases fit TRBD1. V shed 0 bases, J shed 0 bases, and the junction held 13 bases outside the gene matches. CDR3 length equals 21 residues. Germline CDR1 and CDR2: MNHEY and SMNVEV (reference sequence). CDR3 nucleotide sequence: TGTGCCAGCAGTTTATCGTACGAAGGGCCAGGGGGCTTCTCCTATAATTCACCCCTCCACTTT. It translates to CASSLSYEGPGGFSYNSPLHF.

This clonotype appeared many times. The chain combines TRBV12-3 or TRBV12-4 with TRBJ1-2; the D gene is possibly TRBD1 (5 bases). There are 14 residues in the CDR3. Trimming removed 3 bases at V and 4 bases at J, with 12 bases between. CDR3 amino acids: CASSFGDGGYGYTF. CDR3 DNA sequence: TGTGCCAGCAGTTTTGGGGACGGGGGCTATGGCTACACCTTC.

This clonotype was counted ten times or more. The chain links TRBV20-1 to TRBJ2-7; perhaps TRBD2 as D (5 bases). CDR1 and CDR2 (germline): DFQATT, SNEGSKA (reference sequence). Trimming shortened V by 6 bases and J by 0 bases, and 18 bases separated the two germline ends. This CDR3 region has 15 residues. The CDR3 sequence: CSAIGRATSSYEQYF. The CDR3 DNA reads TGCAGTGCGATCGGACGGGCTACTAGCTCCTACGAGCAGTACTTC.

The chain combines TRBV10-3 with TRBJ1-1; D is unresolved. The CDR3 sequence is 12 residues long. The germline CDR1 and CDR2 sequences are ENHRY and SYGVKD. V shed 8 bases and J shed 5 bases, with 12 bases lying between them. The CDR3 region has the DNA TGTGCCATCCAGGCCCCTACAACTGAAGCTTTCTTT. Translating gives CAIQAPTTEAFF.

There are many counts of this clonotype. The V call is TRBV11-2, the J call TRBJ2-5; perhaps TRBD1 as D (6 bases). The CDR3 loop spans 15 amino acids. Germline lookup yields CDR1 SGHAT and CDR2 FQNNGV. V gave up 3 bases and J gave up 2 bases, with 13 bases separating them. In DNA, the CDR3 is TGTGCCAGCAGCTTTAGGGACACCCTACAAGAGACCCAGTACTTC. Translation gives CASSFRDTLQETQYF.

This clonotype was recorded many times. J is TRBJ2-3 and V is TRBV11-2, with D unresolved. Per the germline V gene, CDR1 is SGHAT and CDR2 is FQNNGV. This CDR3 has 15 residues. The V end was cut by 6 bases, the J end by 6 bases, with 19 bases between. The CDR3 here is CASRDWLTGVDTQYF. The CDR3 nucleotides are TGTGCCAGCAGGGATTGGCTGACTGGCGTCGATACGCAGTATTTT.

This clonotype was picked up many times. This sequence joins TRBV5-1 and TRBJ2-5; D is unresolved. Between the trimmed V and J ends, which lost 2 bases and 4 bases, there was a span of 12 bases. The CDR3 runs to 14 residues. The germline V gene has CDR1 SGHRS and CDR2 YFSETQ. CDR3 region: CASSFTAIRETQYF. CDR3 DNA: TGCGCCAGCAGCTTTACAGCCATCAGAGAGACCCAGTACTTC.

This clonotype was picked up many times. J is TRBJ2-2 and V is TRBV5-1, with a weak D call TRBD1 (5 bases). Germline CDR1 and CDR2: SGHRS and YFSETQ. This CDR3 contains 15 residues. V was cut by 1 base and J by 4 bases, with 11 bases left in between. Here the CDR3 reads CASSLKGASTGELFF. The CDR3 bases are TGCGCCAGCAGCTTGAAAGGGGCTAGCACCGGGGAGCTGTTTTTT. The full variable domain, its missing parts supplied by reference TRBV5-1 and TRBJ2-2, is KAGVTQTPRYLIKTRGQQVTLSCSPISGHRSVSWYQQTPGQGLQFLFEYFSETQRNKGNFPGRFSGRQFSNSRSEMNVSTLELGDSALYLCASSLKGASTGELFFGEGSRLTVL.